This entry features one T cell receptor (beta chain) sequence. Only CD45RO-negative cells positively selected for CCR7 counted as naive CD8 cells, so terminally differentiated effector memory CD45RA+ cells were excluded. The assay was immunoSEQ multiplex PCR, and TCRdb's table has in-frame clones only and misses some. The sample carries 760,000 or so clones, roughly 96% recorded once. The data are from a study of shared clonotypes between healthy human individuals. J was trimmed by 9 bases and V by 5 bases; bases with no gene match: 8. The CDR3 totals 14 residues. The germline gives CDR1 SEHNR, CDR2 FQNEAQ (reference sequence).

This clonotype was obtained from a man aged 30 to 39 in good health. Sequencing was done on a sample of naive CD8+ T cells sorted from blood. The chain links TRBV7-9 to TRBJ2-4, with 9 bases identical to TRBD2. CDR3 in DNA: TGTGCCAGCAGCCGTATAGCGGGAGATGGCATTCAGTACTTC. Translated: CASSRIAGDGIQYF.